This TCR beta chain was identified during a study of blood T cell repertoires in COVID-19. Original handling: Amplified reference gene primers provided the basis for estimating nucleated cell counts. Using immunoSEQ multiplex PCR, the repertoire was profiled, and TCRdb retains in-frame clones only, with some absent. That table is the source of V, J and clone size, and D and trimming were worked out from the DNA. The repertoire has 120,000 to 150,000 clones, around 90% of them found once; the top ten carry 10%. V was cut by 7 bases and J by 4 bases, with 17 bases left in between. CDR1 and CDR2 from the germline V gene are SNHLY and FYNNEI. CDR3 length equals 15 residues.

The clonotype originates from a man aged 60-69 years with active or convalescent COVID-19. This rearrangement joins TRBV2 to TRBJ1-5, with a tentative D call TRBD1 (5 bases). Material: peripheral blood. CDR3 sequence reads: CASIPGRGGNQPQHF. CDR3 in DNA: TGTGCCAGCATACCCGGTAGGGGAGGTAATCAGCCCCAGCATTTT.